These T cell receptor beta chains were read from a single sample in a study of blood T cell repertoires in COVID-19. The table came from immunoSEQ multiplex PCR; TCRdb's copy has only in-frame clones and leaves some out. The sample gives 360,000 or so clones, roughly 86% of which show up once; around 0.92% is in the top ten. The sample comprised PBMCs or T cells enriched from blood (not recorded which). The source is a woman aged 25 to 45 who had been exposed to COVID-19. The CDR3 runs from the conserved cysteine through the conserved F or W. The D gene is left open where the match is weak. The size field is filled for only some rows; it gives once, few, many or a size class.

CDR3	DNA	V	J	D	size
CAWETGANTEAFF	TGTGCCTGGGAGACAGGGGCGAACACTGAAGCTTTCTTT	TRBV30	TRBJ1-1	TRBD1	-
CASSPLWGSGIDNEQFF	TGTGCCAGCAGCCCCCTTTGGGGTAGCGGGATCGACAATGAGCAGTTCTTC	TRBV9	TRBJ2-1	TRBD2	-
CASSYLGTGTYEQYF	TGTGCCAGCAGCTATCTCGGGACAGGGACCTACGAGCAGTACTTC	TRBV7-9	TRBJ2-7	TRBD1	-
CASRDLAGAYNEQFF	TGTGCCAGCAGGGATTTAGCGGGGGCCTACAATGAGCAGTTCTTC	TRBV7-3	TRBJ2-1	TRBD2	-
CASSLVAGGPDEQYF	TGTGCCAGCAGCTTAGTTGCAGGGGGGCCGGACGAGCAGTACTTC	TRBV7-9	TRBJ2-7	-	-
CASSSLGQGRANYGYTF	TGTGCCAGCAGTTCCCTGGGACAGGGGCGAGCTAACTATGGCTACACCTTC	TRBV27	TRBJ1-2	TRBD1	-
CASSLGRERYNEQFF	TGTGCCAGCAGCTTGGGACGGGAGCGCTACAATGAGCAGTTCTTC	TRBV11-3	TRBJ2-1	-	once
CASSPGTGPYSGNTIYF	TGTGCTAGCAGCCCCGGGACAGGGCCCTACTCTGGAAACACCATATATTTT	TRBV7-7	TRBJ1-3	TRBD1	-
CASSPPGDFGGSYNSPLHF	TGTGCCAGCAGCCCCCCGGGTGACTTCGGAGGGTCCTATAATTCACCCCTCCACTTT	TRBV28	TRBJ1-6	-	-
CASSLEWQGHNEQFF	TGCGCCAGCAGCTTGGAGTGGCAGGGCCACAATGAGCAGTTCTTC	TRBV5-1	TRBJ2-1	-	-
CASSRVSRGTEAFF	TGTGCCAGCAGTCGGGTAAGCCGGGGCACTGAAGCTTTCTTT	TRBV6-6	TRBJ1-1	-	-
CSASFLEQYF	TGCAGTGCTAGCTTCCTCGAGCAGTACTTC	TRBV20-1	TRBJ2-7	-	-
CASSLRQSAGGNEQFF	TGCGCCAGCAGCTTGCGTCAGTCAGCGGGTGGCAATGAGCAGTTCTTC	TRBV5-1	TRBJ2-1	-	-
CASTPLAGGGTQYF	TGTGCCAGTACACCGTTAGCGGGAGGTGGTACGCAGTATTTT	TRBV19	TRBJ2-3	TRBD2	-
CASRPVGQGASYGYTF	TGTGCCAGCCGCCCAGTCGGGCAGGGGGCGTCCTATGGCTACACCTTC	TRBV27	TRBJ1-2	TRBD1	-
CASSPEERSYEQYF	TGTGCCAGCAGCCCCGAAGAGCGGTCCTACGAGCAGTACTTC	TRBV13	TRBJ2-7	-	-
CASSSSGIGGTDTQYF	TGTGCCAGCTCATCGAGCGGGATAGGAGGCACAGATACGCAGTATTTT	TRBV18	TRBJ2-3	TRBD2	-
CASSLWTSPNTGELFF	TGTGCCAGCAGCTTATGGACTAGCCCGAACACCGGGGAGCTGTTTTTT	TRBV5-6	TRBJ2-2	TRBD2	-
CACGGGPTDTQYF	TGTGCCTGCGGGGGGGGCCCCACAGATACGCAGTATTTT	TRBV19	TRBJ2-3	TRBD2	-
CATSRIGQVEQYF	TGTGCCACCAGCAGAATCGGACAGGTCGAGCAGTACTTC	TRBV15	TRBJ2-7	TRBD1	-
CASSPEGRGVGEQYF	TGTGCCAGCAGTCCTGAGGGCAGGGGGGTAGGCGAGCAGTACTTC	TRBV7-2	TRBJ2-7	-	few
CASSLGAGTSDTQYF	TGTGCCAGCAGTTTAGGGGCCGGGACATCAGATACGCAGTATTTT	TRBV28	TRBJ2-3	-	-
CSVNTGANVLTF	TGCAGCGTAAACACTGGGGCCAACGTCCTGACTTTC	TRBV29-1	TRBJ2-6	-	once
CASSVAGDSNQPQHF	TGTGCCAGCAGCGTAGCGGGGGACAGCAATCAGCCCCAGCATTTT	TRBV9	TRBJ1-5	-	-
CASSPQGIYEQYF	TGCGCCAGCAGCCCCCAGGGGATCTACGAGCAGTACTTC	TRBV5-1	TRBJ2-7	-	-
CATSDTQGVAQPQHF	TGTGCCACCAGTGACACTCAGGGGGTGGCCCAGCCCCAGCATTTT	TRBV24-1	TRBJ1-5	TRBD1	-
CASSPGQPREKLFF	TGTGCCAGCTCGCCGGGACAGCCCCGTGAAAAACTGTTTTTT	TRBV18	TRBJ1-4	TRBD1	-
CASSQDPGWRGTSAPRLEQYF	TGTGCCAGCAGCCAAGATCCGGGGTGGAGGGGGACTAGCGCCCCACGACTCGAGCAGTACTTC	TRBV3-1/TRBV3-2	TRBJ2-7	TRBD2	-
CSVEGTFRGYTF	TGCAGCGTTGAGGGGACATTCCGGGGCTACACCTTC	TRBV29-1	TRBJ1-2	-	-